The 18 T cell receptor beta chains below all came from one sample that was sequenced in a study of vaccination and CD4 T cells after COVID-19. Sequenced with the Oncomine TCR Beta short-read assay was DNA taken from cultured CD4+ T cells. TCRdb independently ran MiXCR on the PCR reads; one entry per CDR3 protein. This table has under 14,000 distinct CDR3 sequences, around 25% appearing once. The antigens for these receptors are not known. The treatment was: approximately nine-day PBMC culture with coronavirus spike peptide pools or control peptides (ViraFEST assay). This specimen was CD4+ T cells from blood, cultured in vitro, taken after SARS-CoV-2 vaccination. These receptors all come from a human donor who had recovered from COVID-19.

The chain uses TRBV24-1 and TRBJ2-7; D unclear. Trimming shortened V by 2 bases and J by 9 bases, and 19 bases separated the two germline ends. CDR1 KGHDR and CDR2 SFDVKD come from the germline V gene. CDR3 length equals 15 residues. The CDR3 nucleotides read TGTGCCACCAGTGATTCCCAGGCTTCCCAGATGGGGCAGTACTTC. The encoded protein is CATSDSQASQMGQYF.

This clonotype has only a few counts. This rearrangement joins TRBV7-2 to TRBJ1-2; the D is unclear. The CDR3 is made up of 14 amino acids. V shed 2 bases and J shed 3 bases, with 10 bases lying between them. Germline-derived CDR1 and CDR2 are SGHTA and FQGNSA. Here the CDR3 reads CASSLLGLDYGYTF. CDR3 in DNA: TGTGCCAGCAGCTTATTGGGTCTCGACTATGGCTACACCTTC.

The CDR3 sequence: CSAPRGHEQYF. The CDR3 nucleotides read TGCAGTGCTCCGAGGGGGCACGAGCAGTACTTC. The rearrangement links TRBV20-1 to TRBJ2-7; 7 positions agree with TRBD1. Germline V lookup: CDR1 DFQATT, CDR2 SNEGSKA (reference sequence). Trimming at V came to 5 bases and at J to 5 bases, leaving 3 bases not matched to a gene. The CDR3 length is 11 residues.

The CDR3 sequence is CSAITQGAKQYYNSPLHF. CDR3 nucleotide sequence: TGCAGTGCTATCACACAGGGGGCGAAACAATACTATAATTCACCCCTCCACTTT. This sequence joins TRBV20-1 and TRBJ1-6; 9 nucleotides match TRBD1. J lost 3 bases, V lost 4 bases, and 13 bases had no gene match. CDR3 length: 18 residues. The V gene's germline CDR1 is DFQATT and CDR2 SNEGSKA (reference sequence).

The chain combines TRBV24-1 with TRBJ1-1; 7 bases map to TRBD1. Germline loops: CDR1 KGHDR, CDR2 SFDVKD. The V and J ends lost 7 bases and 1 base, in that order; junction bases with no gene match: 11. The CDR3 has 16 amino acids. The CDR3 loop is CATRDSARGENTEAFF. For the CDR3, the DNA is TGTGCCACCAGAGACTCGGCCAGGGGGGAGAACACTGAAGCTTTCTTT.

This clonotype was detected a few times. The chain couples TRBV6-1 to TRBJ2-3; TRBD2 is a possible D gene (6 bases). Germline CDR1 MNHNS, CDR2 SASEGT. V shed 6 bases and J shed 6 bases, with 22 bases lying between them. The CDR3 runs to 16 residues. For the CDR3, the DNA is TGTGCCAGCAGGGTCCGGAGCGGAGGGTGGAGGGATACGCAGTATTTT. Translating gives CASRVRSGGWRDTQYF.

This clonotype was seen more than once but under ten times. This sequence joins TRBV20-1 and TRBJ2-7; TRBD2 matches at 14 bases. Trimming removed 0 bases from V and 5 bases from J; junction bases left unmatched: 9. The CDR3 is made up of 17 amino acids. Looked up from germline, CDR1 is DFQATT and CDR2 is SNEGSKA (reference sequence). The CDR3 DNA follows: TGCAGTGCTAGAGACCCAGGGACTAGCGGGAGTGGGGACGAGCAGTACTTC. This codes for CSARDPGTSGSGDEQYF.

The gene calls are TRBV7-2 and TRBJ2-5, with TRBD1 matching over 7 bases. The junction had 8 bases not matched to a gene; V was cut back by 1 base and J by 6 bases. Germline assignment: CDR1 SGHTA and CDR2 FQGNSA. The length of the CDR3 is 15 residues. The CDR3 DNA is TGTGCCAGCAGCTTAGTCTCCGGGACAGAAAAGACCCAGTACTTC. It translates to CASSLVSGTEKTQYF.

In DNA, the CDR3 is TGCAGTGCTAGAGGATCGGCCCGCACAGATACGCAGTATTTT. Translated: CSARGSARTDTQYF. J is TRBJ2-3 and V is TRBV20-1; no reliable D call. Germline values: CDR1 DFQATT, CDR2 SNEGSKA (reference sequence). The CDR3 runs to 14 residues. V was shortened by 1 base and J by 1 base, with 9 bases between the two germline ends.

The chain is built from TRBV6-1 and TRBJ1-1; 7 bases map to TRBD1. The CDR3 loop spans 17 amino acids. Germline CDR1 and CDR2: MNHNS and SASEGT. Trimming at V came to 6 bases and at J to 5 bases, leaving 18 bases not matched to a gene. CDR3 sequence reads: CASSRRPGTVAGTEAFF. CDR3 in DNA: TGTGCCAGCAGCCGACGTCCCGGGACAGTAGCGGGGACTGAAGCTTTCTTT.

Only a few counts were recorded for this clonotype. The chain recombines TRBV7-8 with TRBJ2-7; TRBD1 or TRBD2 may be the D gene (5 bases each). The CDR3 spans 16 residues. Germline loops: CDR1 SGHVS, CDR2 FQNEAQ. Trimming left V 2 bases short and J 3 bases short, with 17 bases between. This CDR3 reads CASSLRGLGVHYEQYF. DNA of the CDR3: TGTGCCAGCAGCTTAAGAGGGTTGGGGGTCCACTACGAGCAGTACTTC.

This chain links TRBV7-9 with TRBJ2-4, with D tentatively TRBD1 (5 bases). Germline V gives CDR1 SEHNR, CDR2 FQNEAQ (reference sequence). This CDR3 comprises 12 residues. V was trimmed by 5 bases and J by 7 bases, leaving 9 bases between them. In nucleotides, the CDR3 is TGTGCCAGCAGCCGAGACAGTAACATTCAGTACTTC. Protein sequence: CASSRDSNIQYF.

The chain carries TRBV7-2 and TRBJ1-2; D not resolved. With 5 bases removed from V and 7 bases from J, the gap between germline ends came to 14 bases. Germline V CDR1 and CDR2: SGHTA, FQGNSA. This CDR3 spans 13 amino acids. CDR3 sequence (DNA): TGTGCCAGCAGCCGAAACGAAGGTGGTGGCTACACCTTC. Protein product: CASSRNEGGGYTF.

This clonotype is medium-sized by share. The chain links TRBV15 to TRBJ1-3; D is undetermined. The CDR3 runs to 12 residues. Germline CDR1 LNHNV, CDR2 YYDKDF (reference sequence). V was pared by 8 bases and J by 4 bases, with 9 bases between. For the CDR3, the DNA is TGTGCCACCTTGGACGCAGGAAACACCATATATTTT. Its protein product is CATLDAGNTIYF.

The rearrangement joins TRBV7-2 to TRBJ2-3; D is possibly TRBD2 (5 bases). The CDR3 length is 12 residues. CDR1 and CDR2 from the germline V gene are SGHTA and FQGNSA. V was shortened by 5 bases and J by 10 bases, with 13 bases between the two germline ends. This CDR3 reads CASSDRKEAQYF. The CDR3 bases are TGTGCCAGCAGCGATAGGAAGGAGGCGCAGTATTTT. Complete variable domain (other parts from reference TRBV7-2 and TRBJ2-3): GAGVSQSPSNKVTEKGKDVELRCDPISGHTALYWYRQSLGQGLEFLIYFQGNSAPDKSGLPSDRFSAERTGGSVSTLTIQRTQQEDSAVYLCASSDRKEAQYFGPGTRLTVL.

Judged by abundance, this clonotype is medium-sized (0.01 to 0.1%). The rearrangement joins TRBV7-9 to TRBJ2-7, with D possibly being TRBD1 or TRBD2 (5 bases each). Germline CDR1 and CDR2: SEHNR and FQNEAQ (reference sequence). V was trimmed by 5 bases and J by 8 bases, leaving 13 bases between them. The CDR3 covers 12 residues. The CDR3 is CASSPRETKQYF. The CDR3 DNA reads TGTGCCAGCAGCCCCAGGGAGACCAAGCAGTACTTC.

In its sample, this clonotype ranks as medium-sized (0.01 to 0.1%). The genes are TRBV7-2 and TRBJ2-7; 12 nucleotides line up with TRBD2. Germline CDR1 SGHTA, CDR2 FQGNSA. This CDR3 spans 14 amino acids. The V segment lost 5 bases and the J segment 7 bases; nucleotides outside the gene matches: 6. CDR3 in amino acids: CASSQLAGGYEQYF. DNA of the CDR3: TGTGCCAGCAGCCAGCTAGCGGGAGGGTATGAGCAGTACTTC.

This clonotype was counted a few times. This sequence joins TRBV20-1 and TRBJ2-7; possible D gene TRBD2, 6 bases. The CDR3 covers 13 residues. CDR1 and CDR2 from the germline V gene are DFQATT and SNEGSKA (reference sequence). The germline V and J ends were trimmed by 2 bases and 0 bases, with 8 bases remaining between them. CDR3 sequence reads: CSARRESSYEQYF. In nucleotides, the CDR3 is TGCAGTGCTAGACGGGAGAGCTCCTACGAGCAGTACTTC.